This T cell receptor (beta chain) originates from a study of long-term antiretroviral therapy in people with HIV. Study-wide results and limits: Specimen acquisition occurred between the mid-2000s and the late 2010s, potentially under older ART regimens. Transplant-donor-level diversity was not reached after ART, though diversity increased.

The germline V gene has CDR1 SEHNR and CDR2 FQNEAQ (reference sequence). CDR3 length: 13 residues. Trimming shortened V by 1 base and J by 8 bases, and 9 bases separated the two germline ends. Survey-level resolution applied to immunoSEQ assay v3.0. Using immunoSEQ multiplex PCR, the repertoire was profiled, and TCRdb retains in-frame clones only, with some absent. The sample consists of almost 30,000 clones, 93% of them appearing once. Details on this clone: Its antigen remains unidentified.

The gene calls are TRBV7-9 and TRBJ1-5, with D unresolved. Source: unsorted PBMCs, taken around 6.5 years after starting antiretroviral therapy. This clonotype was sampled from a woman between 35 and 50 years old with HIV. Here the CDR3 reads CASSLGGSEPQHF. The CDR3 DNA sequence: TGTGCCAGCAGCTTAGGAGGTTCGGAGCCCCAGCATTTT.